The clone carrying this T cell receptor (beta chain) was observed a single time. Its specificity is unknown. The V and J ends lost 4 bases and 0 bases, in that order; junction bases with no gene match: 3. The CDR3 consists of 16 residues. From germline, CDR1 is GTSNPN and CDR2 SVGIG (reference sequence). These data originate in a study of T-cell memory formation after mild COVID-19. Study-wide context: In these data, TCR clusters were largely donor specific. Study conclusions and caveats: Later expanders leaned CD4+, whereas day 15 to 85 contracting clones were balanced CD4/CD8. CD4+ contracting clones lay mainly in CM and EM, CD8+ ones in EMRA.

The authors produced TCR alpha and TCR beta cDNA libraries with sample barcodes and UMIs by 5'RACE using constant-segment primers. Using its own MiXCR run on the 5' RACE reads, TCRdb lists one record per CDR3 protein. The sample lists 350,000 or so distinct CDR3 sequences, roughly 21% occurring once. The rearrangement joins TRBV30 to TRBJ2-7; 16 positions match TRBD2. Material for sequencing was PBMCs or a T cell subset sorted from them (not recorded which). The TCR comes from an adult woman who had mild COVID-19 (a few samples of this study predate the infection). Cell type and time point are not known. CDR3 sequence reads: CAWTGLAGGFSYEQYF. In DNA, the CDR3 is TGTGCCTGGACGGGACTAGCGGGAGGGTTCTCCTACGAGCAGTACTTC.